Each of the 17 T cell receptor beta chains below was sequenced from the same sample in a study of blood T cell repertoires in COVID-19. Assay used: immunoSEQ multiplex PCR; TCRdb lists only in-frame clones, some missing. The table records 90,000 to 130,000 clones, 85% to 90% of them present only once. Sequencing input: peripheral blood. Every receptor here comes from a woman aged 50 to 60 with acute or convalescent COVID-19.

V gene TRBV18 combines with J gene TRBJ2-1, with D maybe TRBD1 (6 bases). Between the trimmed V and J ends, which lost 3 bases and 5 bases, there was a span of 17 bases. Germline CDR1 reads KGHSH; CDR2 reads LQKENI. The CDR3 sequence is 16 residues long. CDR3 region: CASSPQTGQFNNEQFF. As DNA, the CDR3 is TGTGCCAGCTCACCGCAAACCGGACAGTTCAACAATGAGCAGTTCTTC.

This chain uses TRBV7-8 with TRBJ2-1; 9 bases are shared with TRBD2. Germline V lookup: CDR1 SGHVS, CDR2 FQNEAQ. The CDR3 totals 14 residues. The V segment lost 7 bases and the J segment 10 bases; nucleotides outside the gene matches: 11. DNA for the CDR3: TGTGCCAGCATGCGGGAGGGCCTGGGACGGGAGCAGTTCTTC. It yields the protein CASMREGLGREQFF.

CDR3 sequence reads: CASSLWGGRTDTQYF. CDR3 bases: TGTGCCAGCAGTTTATGGGGCGGGAGGACAGATACGCAGTATTTT. The chain carries TRBV28 and TRBJ2-3; 8 positions agree with TRBD2. This CDR3 has 15 amino acids. Looked up from germline, CDR1 is MDHEN and CDR2 is SYDVKM. Losses at the gene ends were 0 bases for V and 3 bases for J; bases not matched to a gene: 2.

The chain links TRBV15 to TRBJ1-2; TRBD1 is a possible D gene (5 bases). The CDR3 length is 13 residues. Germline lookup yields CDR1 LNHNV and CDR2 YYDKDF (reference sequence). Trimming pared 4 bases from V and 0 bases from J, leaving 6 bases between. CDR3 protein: CATSKTANYGYTF. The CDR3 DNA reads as TGTGCCACCAGCAAGACAGCTAACTATGGCTACACCTTC.

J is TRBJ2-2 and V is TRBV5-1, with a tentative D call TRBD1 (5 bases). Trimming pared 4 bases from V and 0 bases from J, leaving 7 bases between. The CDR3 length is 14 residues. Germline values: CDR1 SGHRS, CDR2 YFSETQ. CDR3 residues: CASSLTANTGELFF. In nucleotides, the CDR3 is TGCGCCAGCAGCCTGACAGCGAACACCGGGGAGCTGTTTTTT. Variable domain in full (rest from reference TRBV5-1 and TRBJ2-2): KAGVTQTPRYLIKTRGQQVTLSCSPISGHRSVSWYQQTPGQGLQFLFEYFSETQRNKGNFPGRFSGRQFSNSRSEMNVSTLELGDSALYLCASSLTANTGELFFGEGSRLTVL.

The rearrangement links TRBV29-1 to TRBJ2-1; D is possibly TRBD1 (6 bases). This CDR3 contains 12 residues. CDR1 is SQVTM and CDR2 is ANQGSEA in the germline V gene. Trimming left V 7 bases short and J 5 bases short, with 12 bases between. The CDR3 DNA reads TGCAGCGCCCGGGACACCAACAATGAGCAGTTCTTC. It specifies CSARDTNNEQFF.

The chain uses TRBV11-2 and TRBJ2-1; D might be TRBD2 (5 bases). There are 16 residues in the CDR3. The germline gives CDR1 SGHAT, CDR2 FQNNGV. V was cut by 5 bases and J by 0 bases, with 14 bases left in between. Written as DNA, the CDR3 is TGTGCCAGCAGCAAGAGCGGAGGAAGCTCCTACAATGAGCAGTTCTTC. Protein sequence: CASSKSGGSSYNEQFF.

Here the CDR3 reads CATSDWSGGTYEQYF. CDR3 DNA: TGTGCCACCAGTGATTGGTCAGGGGGTACCTACGAGCAGTACTTC. V usage is TRBV24-1 and J usage is TRBJ2-7, with 7 bases identical to TRBD1. Trimming at V came to 2 bases and at J to 2 bases, leaving 5 bases not matched to a gene. The CDR3 is 15 amino acids. Germline CDR1 KGHDR, CDR2 SFDVKD.

Written as DNA, the CDR3 is TGTGCCACCAGTGATTTGTCGTACCGGGAGAACTCTGGAAACACCATATATTTT. This gives the protein CATSDLSYRENSGNTIYF. The genes are TRBV24-1 and TRBJ1-3; D not resolved. Germline V gene data show CDR1 as KGHDR and CDR2 as SFDVKD. The CDR3 contains 18 residues. Trimming left V 0 bases short and J 0 bases short, with 14 bases between.

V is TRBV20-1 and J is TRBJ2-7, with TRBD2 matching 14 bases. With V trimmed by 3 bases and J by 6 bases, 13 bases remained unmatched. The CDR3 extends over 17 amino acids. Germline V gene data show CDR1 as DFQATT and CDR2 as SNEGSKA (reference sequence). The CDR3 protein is CSASFGTSGSNPAEQYF. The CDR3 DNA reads TGCAGTGCTAGTTTCGGGACTAGCGGGAGCAACCCCGCCGAGCAGTACTTC.

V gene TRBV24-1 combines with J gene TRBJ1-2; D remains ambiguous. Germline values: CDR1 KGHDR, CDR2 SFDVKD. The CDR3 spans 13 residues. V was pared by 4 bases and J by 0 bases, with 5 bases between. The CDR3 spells CATSEGANYGYTF. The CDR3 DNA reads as TGTGCCACCAGTGAAGGAGCTAACTATGGCTACACCTTC.

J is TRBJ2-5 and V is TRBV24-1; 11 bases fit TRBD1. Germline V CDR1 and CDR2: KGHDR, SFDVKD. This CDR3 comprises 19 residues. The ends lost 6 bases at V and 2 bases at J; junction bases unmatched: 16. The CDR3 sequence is CATSNGQGAHTTGQETQYF. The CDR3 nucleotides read TGTGCCACCAGTAATGGACAGGGGGCTCATACTACGGGACAAGAGACCCAGTACTTC.

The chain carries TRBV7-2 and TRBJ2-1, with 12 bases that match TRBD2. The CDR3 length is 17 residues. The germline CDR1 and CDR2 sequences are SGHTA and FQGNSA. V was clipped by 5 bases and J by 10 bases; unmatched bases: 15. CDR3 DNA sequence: TGTGCCAGCAGCCCAAACCTCCTAGCGGGAGGGGTGGGGGAGCAGTTCTTC. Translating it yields CASSPNLLAGGVGEQFF.

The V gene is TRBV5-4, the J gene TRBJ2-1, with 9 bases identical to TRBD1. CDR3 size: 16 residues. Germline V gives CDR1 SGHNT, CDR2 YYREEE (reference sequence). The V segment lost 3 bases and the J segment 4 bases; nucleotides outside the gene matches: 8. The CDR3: CASSSGGQGTYNEQFF. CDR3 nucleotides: TGTGCCAGCAGCTCGGGTGGACAGGGGACGTACAATGAGCAGTTCTTC. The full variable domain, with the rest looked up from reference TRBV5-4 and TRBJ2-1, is ETGVTQSPTHLIKTRGQQVTLRCSSQSGHNTVSWYQQALGQGPQFIFQYYREEENGRGNFPPRFSGLQFPNYSSELNVNALELDDSALYLCASSSGGQGTYNEQFFGPGTRLTVL.

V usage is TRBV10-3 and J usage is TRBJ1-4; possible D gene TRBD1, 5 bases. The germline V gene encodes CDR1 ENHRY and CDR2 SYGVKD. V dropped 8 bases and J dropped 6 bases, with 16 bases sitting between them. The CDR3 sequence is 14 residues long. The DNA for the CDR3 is TGTGCCATCGGAGGCGGAGGGACGGATGAAAAACTGTTTTTT. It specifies CAIGGGGTDEKLFF.

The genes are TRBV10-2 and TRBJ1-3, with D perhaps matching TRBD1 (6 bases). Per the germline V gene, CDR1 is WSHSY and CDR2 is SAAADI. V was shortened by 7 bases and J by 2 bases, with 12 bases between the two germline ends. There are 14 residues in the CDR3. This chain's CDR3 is CASNRGSPGNTIYF. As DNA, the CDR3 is TGCGCCAGCAATAGGGGGTCCCCTGGAAACACCATATATTTT.

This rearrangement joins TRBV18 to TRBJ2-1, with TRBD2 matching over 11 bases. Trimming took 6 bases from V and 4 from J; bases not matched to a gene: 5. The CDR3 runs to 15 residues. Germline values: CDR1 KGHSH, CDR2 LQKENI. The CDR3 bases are TGTGCCAGCTCCACGACTAGCGGGACATACAATGAGCAGTTCTTC. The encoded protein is CASSTTSGTYNEQFF.